A selection of T cell receptor beta chains follows, all from one sample in a study of regulatory T cells in long-lasting Graves disease. Using its own MiXCR run on the multiplex PCR reads, TCRdb lists one record per CDR3 protein. The repertoire holds about 420,000 distinct CDR3 sequences, about 17% seen once, with around 23% in the top ten. This same sample was also taken into another study, of T cells in Graves' hyperthyroidism and ophthalmopathy.

The sample was peripheral blood mononuclear cells (PBMCs), taken at new diagnosis, from a patient treated with antithyroid drugs. The receptors here all came from a woman under 30 with Graves disease. Both conserved end residues are part of each CDR3. The D gene is left open where the match is weak. Size is stated for part of the rows, as once, few or many counts, or as a class when the clone is expanded.

TRBV7-8	many	-	TRBJ2-3	TGTGCCAGCAGCTTAGGGCCCTCGGCAGATACGCAGTATTTT	CASSLGPSADTQYF
TRBV5-6	-	-	TRBJ2-7	TGTGCCAGCAGCCATGATTGGGGTTCCGGCGAGCAGTACTTC	CASSHDWGSGEQYF
TRBV20-1	many	-	TRBJ1-5	TGCAGTGCTAGTAAGACAGATAGCAATCAGCCCCAGCATTTT	CSASKTDSNQPQHF
TRBV7-2	few	TRBD2	TRBJ2-7	TGTGCCAGCAGCGTCGGGCCTCGCGGGAGTCTCTACGAGCAGTACTTC	CASSVGPRGSLYEQYF
TRBV7-2	many	-	TRBJ2-7	TGTGCCAGCAGCTCCACCCCTAGCGCATGGGAGCAGTACTTC	CASSSTPSAWEQYF
TRBV29-1	many	-	TRBJ2-7	TGCAGCGCCAGAAATGCGGGCGCGAGCTCCTACGAGCAGTACTTC	CSARNAGASSYEQYF
TRBV11-2	many	-	TRBJ2-1	TGTGCCAGCAGCTTATCGGGGAGCCCTTACAATGAGCAGTTCTTC	CASSLSGSPYNEQFF
TRBV12-3/TRBV12-4	few	-	TRBJ1-2	TGTGCCAGCAGCTTTGACCAGCACTATGGCTACACCTTC	CASSFDQHYGYTF
TRBV5-1	many	TRBD1	TRBJ2-3	TGCGCCAGCAGCTCCGACAGGGGCACAGATACGCAGTATTTT	CASSSDRGTDTQYF
TRBV29-1	many	-	TRBJ2-7	TGCAGCGTTGTTGCGGGACAGATCTACGAGCAGTACTTC	CSVVAGQIYEQYF
TRBV4-3	-	-	TRBJ2-1	TGCGCCAGCAGCTTACAAGGGACAATCTACAATGAGCAGTTCTTC	CASSLQGTIYNEQFF
TRBV7-2	many	-	TRBJ1-4	TGTGCCAGCAGCCGTCCTAATGAAAAACTGTTTTTT	CASSRPNEKLFF
TRBV29-1	few	-	TRBJ1-5	TGCAGCGTTGCGGCAGGGGTCGATCAGCCCCAGCATTTT	CSVAAGVDQPQHF
TRBV20-1	many	-	TRBJ2-7	TGCAGTGCTAGAGATGGAGCAGGGTGGGGCTCCTACGAGCAGTACTTC	CSARDGAGWGSYEQYF
TRBV6-1	few	TRBD1	TRBJ1-4	TGTGCCAGCAGTACAGGGGGCGCAACCCCTAATAATGATGAAAAACTGTTTTTT	CASSTGGATPNNDEKLFF
TRBV28	many	-	TRBJ1-4	TGTGCCAGCAGTTTCGGGGCAACTAATGAAAAACTGTTTTTT	CASSFGATNEKLFF
TRBV7-9	many	-	TRBJ2-3	TGTGCCAGCAGCTTAACTAGTTCCAGCACAGATACGCAGTATTTT	CASSLTSSSTDTQYF